This T cell receptor (beta chain) was identified in a study of blood T cell repertoires in COVID-19. Overall study context: Acute-phase and convalescent COVID-19 samples originated in the United States, Italy and Spain. Sample material is recorded as cDNA or gDNA derived from T cells, B-cell-depleted T cells, or PBMCs.

Sequenced by immunoSEQ multiplex PCR; TCRdb stores in-frame clones only, minus some. The sample yields under 100,000 clones, around 87% seen once. This clone is a singleton in its sample. The ends were cut back, 1 base at V and 0 bases at J, with 13 bases in the middle. Germline CDR1 SEHNR, CDR2 FQNEAQ (reference sequence). This CDR3 spans 17 amino acids. The chain joins TRBV7-9 to TRBJ1-5; D is uncertain. The sequence derives from a human donor in a cohort sampled during active COVID-19. Sequenced: peripheral blood. CDR3 region: CASSLDRISNSNQPQHF. The CDR3, as DNA: TGTGCCAGCAGCTTAGATCGTATTAGTAATAGCAATCAGCCCCAGCATTTT. The complete variable domain, with remaining parts taken from reference TRBV7-9 and TRBJ1-5, reads DTGVSQNPRHKITKRGQNVTFRCDPISEHNRLYWYRQTLGQGPEFLTYFQNEAQLEKSRLLSDRFSAERPKGSFSTLEIQRTEQGDSAMYLCASSLDRISNSNQPQHFGDGTRLSIL.